This T cell receptor (beta chain) was identified during a study of blood T cell repertoires in COVID-19. CDR1 and CDR2 (germline): LGHNT, FRNRAP. Unmatched junction bases numbered 4, after V lost 5 bases and J lost 2 bases. The CDR3 consists of 15 residues. Original analysis: Researchers report that nucleated cell counts were estimated from reference gene primer amplification. The assay was immunoSEQ multiplex PCR, and TCRdb's table has in-frame clones only and misses some. The V and J calls and clone size were taken over from that table, and D and trimming were inferred from the DNA. This table holds 380,000 or so clones, approximately 90% found once.

Sequences were obtained from PBMCs or T cells enriched from blood (not recorded which). The chain has TRBV12-5 and TRBJ1-2, with TRBD1 identical over 11 bases. This clonotype was obtained from a woman aged 30 to 39 with acute COVID-19. The CDR3 spells CASGRRDRGNYGYTF. The DNA of the CDR3 is TGTGCTAGTGGTAGGCGGGACAGGGGGAACTATGGCTACACCTTC.